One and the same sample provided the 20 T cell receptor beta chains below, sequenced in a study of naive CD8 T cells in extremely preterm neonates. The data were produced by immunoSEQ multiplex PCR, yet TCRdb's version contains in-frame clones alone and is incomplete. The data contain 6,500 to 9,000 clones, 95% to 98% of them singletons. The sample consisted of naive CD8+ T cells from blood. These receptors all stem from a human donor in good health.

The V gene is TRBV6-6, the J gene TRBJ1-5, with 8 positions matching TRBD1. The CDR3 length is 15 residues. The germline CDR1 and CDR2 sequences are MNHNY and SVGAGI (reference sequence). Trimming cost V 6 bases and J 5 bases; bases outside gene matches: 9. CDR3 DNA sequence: TGTGCCAGCAGCCCGGAGGGACAGGTTGATCAGCCCCAGCATTTT. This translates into CASSPEGQVDQPQHF.

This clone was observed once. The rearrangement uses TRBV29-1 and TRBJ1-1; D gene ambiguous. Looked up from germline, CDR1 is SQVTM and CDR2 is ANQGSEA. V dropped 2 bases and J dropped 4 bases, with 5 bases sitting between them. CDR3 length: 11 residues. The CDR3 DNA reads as TGCAGCGTTGAAATCGGCACTGAAGCTTTCTTT. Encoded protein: CSVEIGTEAFF.

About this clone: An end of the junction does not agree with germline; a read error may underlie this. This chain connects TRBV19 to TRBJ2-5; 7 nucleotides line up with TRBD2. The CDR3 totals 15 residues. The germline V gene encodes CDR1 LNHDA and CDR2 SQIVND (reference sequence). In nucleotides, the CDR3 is TGTGCCAGTAGTATACCGGGAGGTTCCCAAGATACCCAGTACTTC. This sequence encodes CASSIPGGSQDTQYF.

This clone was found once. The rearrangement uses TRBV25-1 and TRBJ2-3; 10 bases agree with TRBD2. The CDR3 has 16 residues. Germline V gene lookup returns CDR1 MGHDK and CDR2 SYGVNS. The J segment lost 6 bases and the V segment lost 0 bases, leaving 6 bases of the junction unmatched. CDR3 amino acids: CASSEYGLAGDDTQYF. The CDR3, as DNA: TGTGCCAGCAGTGAATATGGTCTAGCGGGAGATGATACGCAGTATTTT.

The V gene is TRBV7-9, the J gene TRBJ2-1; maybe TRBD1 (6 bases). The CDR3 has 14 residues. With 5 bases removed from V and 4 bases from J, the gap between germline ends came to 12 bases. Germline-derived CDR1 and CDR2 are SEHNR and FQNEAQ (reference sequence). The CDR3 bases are TGTGCCAGCAGCAACGGACAGCAGTACAATGAGCAGTTCTTC. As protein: CASSNGQQYNEQFF.

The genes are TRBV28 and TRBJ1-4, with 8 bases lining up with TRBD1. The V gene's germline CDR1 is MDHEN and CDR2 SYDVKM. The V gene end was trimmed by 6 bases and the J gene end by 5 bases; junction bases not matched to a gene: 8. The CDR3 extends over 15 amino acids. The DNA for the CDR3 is TGTGCCAGCAGCCGTACAGGGGGTACGAATGAAAAACTGTTTTTT. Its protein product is CASSRTGGTNEKLFF.

CDR3 nucleotide sequence: TGTGCCAGCAGCCCGCGACAGCTTAACTATGGCTACACCTTC. Translated: CASSPRQLNYGYTF. The chain is built from TRBV7-8 and TRBJ1-2, with a tentative D call TRBD1 (5 bases). The CDR3 covers 14 residues. The ends were cut back, 5 bases at V and 1 base at J, with 11 bases in the middle. Looked up from germline, CDR1 is SGHVS and CDR2 is FQNEAQ.

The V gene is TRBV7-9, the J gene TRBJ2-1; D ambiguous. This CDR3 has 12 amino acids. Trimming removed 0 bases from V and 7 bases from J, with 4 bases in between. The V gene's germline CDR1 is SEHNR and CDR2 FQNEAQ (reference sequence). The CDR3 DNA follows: TGTGCCAGCAGCTTAGCTCTGAATGAGCAGTTCTTC. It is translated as CASSLALNEQFF. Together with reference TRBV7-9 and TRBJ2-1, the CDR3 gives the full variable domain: DTGVSQNPRHKITKRGQNVTFRCDPISEHNRLYWYRQTLGQGPEFLTYFQNEAQLEKSRLLSDRFSAERPKGSFSTLEIQRTEQGDSAMYLCASSLALNEQFFGPGTRLTVL.

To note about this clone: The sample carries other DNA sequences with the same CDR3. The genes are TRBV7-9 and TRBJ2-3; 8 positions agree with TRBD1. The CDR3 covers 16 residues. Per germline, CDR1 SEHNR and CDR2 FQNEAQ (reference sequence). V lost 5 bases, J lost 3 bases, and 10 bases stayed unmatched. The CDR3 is CASSGADRVVTDTQYF. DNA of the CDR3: TGTGCCAGCAGCGGGGCGGACAGGGTAGTAACAGATACGCAGTATTTT.

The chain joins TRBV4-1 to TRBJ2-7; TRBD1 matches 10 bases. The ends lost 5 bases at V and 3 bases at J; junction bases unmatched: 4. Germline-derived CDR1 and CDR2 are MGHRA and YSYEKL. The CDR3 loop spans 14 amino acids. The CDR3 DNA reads TGCGCCAGCAGCTTTCGGACAGGGGGCTACGAGCAGTACTTC. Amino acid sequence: CASSFRTGGYEQYF.

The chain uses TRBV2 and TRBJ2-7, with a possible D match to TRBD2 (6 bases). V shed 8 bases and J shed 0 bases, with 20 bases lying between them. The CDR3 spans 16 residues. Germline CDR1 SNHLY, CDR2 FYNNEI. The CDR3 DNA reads TGTGCCAGCCAAGGAGTGCGGGGCCCAAACTCCTACGAGCAGTACTTC. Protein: CASQGVRGPNSYEQYF.

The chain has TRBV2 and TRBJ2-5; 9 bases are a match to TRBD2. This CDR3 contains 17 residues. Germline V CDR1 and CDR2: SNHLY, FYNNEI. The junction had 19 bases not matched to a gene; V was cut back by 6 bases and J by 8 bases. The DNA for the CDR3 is TGTGCCAGCAGGGGGGCTGAGCAGCGGGGGGCCCAGCATACCCAGTACTTC. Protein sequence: CASRGAEQRGAQHTQYF.

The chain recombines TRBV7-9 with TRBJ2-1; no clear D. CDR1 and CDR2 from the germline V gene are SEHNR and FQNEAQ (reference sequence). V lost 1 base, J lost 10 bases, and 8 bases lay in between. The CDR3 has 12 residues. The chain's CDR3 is CASSLGAREQFF. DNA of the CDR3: TGTGCCAGCAGCTTAGGGGCACGCGAGCAGTTCTTC.

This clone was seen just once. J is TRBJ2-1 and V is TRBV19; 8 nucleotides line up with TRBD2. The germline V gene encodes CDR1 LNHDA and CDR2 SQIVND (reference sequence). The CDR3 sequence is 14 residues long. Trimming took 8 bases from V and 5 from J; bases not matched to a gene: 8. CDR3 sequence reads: CASVPGLGDNEQFF. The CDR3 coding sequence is TGTGCCAGTGTTCCGGGACTAGGGGACAATGAGCAGTTCTTC.

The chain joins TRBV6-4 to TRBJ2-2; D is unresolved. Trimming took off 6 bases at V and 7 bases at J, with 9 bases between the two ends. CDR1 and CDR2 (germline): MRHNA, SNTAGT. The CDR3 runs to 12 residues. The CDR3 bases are TGTGCCAGCAGCCCCCCGGGCGGGGAGCTGTTTTTT. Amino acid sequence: CASSPPGGELFF.

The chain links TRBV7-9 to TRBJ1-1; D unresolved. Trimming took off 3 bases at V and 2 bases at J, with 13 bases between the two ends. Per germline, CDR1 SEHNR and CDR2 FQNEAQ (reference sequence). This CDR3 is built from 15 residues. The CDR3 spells CASSFIAGFNTEAFF. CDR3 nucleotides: TGTGCCAGCAGCTTTATCGCAGGCTTTAACACTGAAGCTTTCTTT.

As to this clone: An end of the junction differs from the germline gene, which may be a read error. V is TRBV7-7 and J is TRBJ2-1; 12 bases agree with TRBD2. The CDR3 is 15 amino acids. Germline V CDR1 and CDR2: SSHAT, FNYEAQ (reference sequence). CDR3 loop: CASSLGTSGLNEQFF. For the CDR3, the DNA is TGTGCTAGCAGCTTAGGGACTAGCGGGCTTAATGAGCAGTTCTTC.

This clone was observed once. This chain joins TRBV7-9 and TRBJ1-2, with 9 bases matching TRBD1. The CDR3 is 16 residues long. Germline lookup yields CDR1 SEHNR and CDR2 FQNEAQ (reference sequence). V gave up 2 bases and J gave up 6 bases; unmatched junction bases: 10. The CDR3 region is CASSLSGDRADHGYTF. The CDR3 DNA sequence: TGTGCCAGCAGCTTATCGGGGGACAGGGCGGACCATGGCTACACCTTC. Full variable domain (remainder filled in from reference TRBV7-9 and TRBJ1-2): DTGVSQNPRHKITKRGQNVTFRCDPISEHNRLYWYRQTLGQGPEFLTYFQNEAQLEKSRLLSDRFSAERPKGSFSTLEIQRTEQGDSAMYLCASSLSGDRADHGYTFGSGTRLTVV.

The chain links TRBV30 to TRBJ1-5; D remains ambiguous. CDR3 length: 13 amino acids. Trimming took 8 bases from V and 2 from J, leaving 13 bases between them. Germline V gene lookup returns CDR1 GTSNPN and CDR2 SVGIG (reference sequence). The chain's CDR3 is CALDAGGNQPQHF. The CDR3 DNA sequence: TGTGCCCTTGATGCCGGGGGCAATCAGCCCCAGCATTTT.

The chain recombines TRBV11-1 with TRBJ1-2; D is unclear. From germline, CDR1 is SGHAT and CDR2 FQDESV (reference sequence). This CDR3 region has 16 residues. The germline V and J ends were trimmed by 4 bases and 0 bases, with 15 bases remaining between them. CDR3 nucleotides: TGTGCCAGCAGCTCTGGCGTCGGAGGAGCTAACTATGGCTACACCTTC. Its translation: CASSSGVGGANYGYTF.